Described below is a single TCR beta chain sequence and its context. The CDR3 spans 15 residues. V dropped 8 bases and J dropped 4 bases, with 18 bases sitting between them. The germline V gene encodes CDR1 SGHTA and CDR2 FQGNSA. Repertoires were generated with immunoSEQ multiplex PCR, while TCRdb's copy carries only in-frame clones and drops some. Of under 300,000 clones in the sample, 80% to 90% were seen once. The source of the sample is a study of blood T cell repertoires in COVID-19. The chain carries TRBV7-2 and TRBJ2-1; the D is unclear. Sequenced sample: PBMCs or T cells enriched from blood (not recorded which). This sequence was found in a woman aged 45 to 65 who had recovered from COVID-19. CDR3 nucleotide sequence: TGTGCCAGCTCCGAGACCCAGCAGACTTACAATGAGCAGTTCTTC. This codes for CASSETQQTYNEQFF.